This entry lists 28 T cell receptor beta chains sequenced from one sample in a study of blood T cell repertoires in COVID-19 (dated by TCRdb to 2020 to 2021). Receptor libraries were prepared by the immunoSEQ multiplex PCR assay. The source is immuneACCESS, and TCRdb retained only in-frame sequences with V and J called. Part of the clones is not carried over; for the studies checked, unresolved V genes explain less than half of this, and the remainder is unexplained. Present in this sample are 120,000 to 150,000 clones, around 81% of which were seen just once. The ten top clones hold over 10% of the sample. The sequencing sample was made of peripheral blood. These receptors came from a man in his sixties with active or convalescent COVID-19.

The rearrangement joins TRBV10-3 to TRBJ1-1; 7 bases line up with TRBD1. The germline CDR1 and CDR2 sequences are ENHRY and SYGVKD. The CDR3 has 14 residues. V lost 6 bases, J lost 5 bases, and 9 bases stayed unmatched. This CDR3 reads CAIRGTEKGTEAFF. The CDR3 DNA reads as TGTGCCATCAGGGGGACAGAAAAGGGAACTGAAGCTTTCTTT.

V is TRBV19 and J is TRBJ1-5, with D unclear. V was trimmed by 6 bases and J by 0 bases, leaving 12 bases between them. The CDR3 extends over 15 amino acids. The germline V gene encodes CDR1 LNHDA and CDR2 SQIVND (reference sequence). CDR3 sequence: CASRVSGYSNQPQHF. CDR3 nucleotides: TGTGCCAGTAGAGTATCAGGTTATAGCAATCAGCCCCAGCATTTT.

Details on this clone: The junction departs from germline at one end; a sequencing error may be responsible. The rearrangement joins TRBV18 to TRBJ2-5; perhaps TRBD1 as D (5 bases). CDR3 length: 13 residues. Germline V gene sequence: CDR1 KGHSH, CDR2 LQKENI. CDR3 coding DNA: TGTGCCAGCTCCAGACAGACACAAGAGCCCCAGTACTTC. It translates to CASSRQTQEPQYF.

The sample holds many counts of this clone. This sequence joins TRBV5-4 and TRBJ1-1, with 10 bases that match TRBD1. The V segment lost 1 base and the J segment 1 base; nucleotides outside the gene matches: 4. Per germline, CDR1 SGHNT and CDR2 YYREEE (reference sequence). This CDR3 contains 16 residues. CDR3 sequence: CASSLRDRGANTEAFF. The CDR3, as DNA: TGTGCCAGCAGCTTGCGGGACAGGGGAGCGAACACTGAAGCTTTCTTT.

This clone appeared once. V is TRBV9 and J is TRBJ1-1, with TRBD1 matching 7 bases. V shed 2 bases, J shed 0 bases, and the junction held 1 base outside the gene matches. This CDR3 is built from 14 residues. Germline values: CDR1 SGDLS, CDR2 YYNGEE. DNA of the CDR3: TGTGCCAGCAGCGTGACAGGGATGAACACTGAAGCTTTCTTT. The encoded protein is CASSVTGMNTEAFF.

The chain couples TRBV5-6 to TRBJ2-7; 8 bases agree with TRBD2. V lost 3 bases and J lost 3; bases outside the gene matches: 2. The CDR3 has 13 amino acids. Germline V gene sequence: CDR1 SGHDT, CDR2 YYEEEE. For the CDR3, the DNA is TGTGCCAGCAGCTCCGGGGGGGTCTACGAGCAGTACTTC. This gives the protein CASSSGGVYEQYF.

This clone was seen a single time. This chain uses TRBV30 with TRBJ1-5; D call uncertain. CDR3 length equals 12 residues. The V gene's germline CDR1 is GTSNPN and CDR2 SVGIG (reference sequence). V lost 0 bases, J lost 7 bases, and 7 bases lay in between. The CDR3, as DNA: TGTGCCTGGAGTGTCCCACAGCAGCCCCAGCATTTT. Translation: CAWSVPQQPQHF.

The chain recombines TRBV13 with TRBJ1-6; D is ambiguous. CDR3 size: 14 residues. V was pared by 3 bases and J by 4 bases, with 7 bases between. Germline assignment: CDR1 PRHDT and CDR2 FYEKMQ (reference sequence). The CDR3 region is CASSFTRYNSPLHF. CDR3 sequence (DNA): TGTGCCAGCAGCTTCACAAGATATAATTCACCCCTCCACTTT.

This chain uses TRBV6-5 with TRBJ2-3; a possible D gene is TRBD2 (6 bases). The V end was cut by 7 bases, the J end by 2 bases, with 16 bases between. The germline CDR1 and CDR2 sequences are MNHEY and SVGAGI. This CDR3 contains 15 residues. The CDR3 region is CASKPSGRTTDTQYF. Written as DNA, the CDR3 is TGTGCCAGCAAACCGAGCGGGCGTACCACAGATACGCAGTATTTT.

The chain uses TRBV6-6 and TRBJ1-3, with 10 bases lining up with TRBD1. J was trimmed by 1 base and V by 2 bases; bases with no gene match: 2. The CDR3 consists of 16 residues. The germline V gene encodes CDR1 MNHNY and CDR2 SVGAGI (reference sequence). The CDR3 loop is CASSYGDRGSGNTIYF. The CDR3, as DNA: TGTGCCAGCAGTTACGGGGACAGGGGATCTGGAAACACCATATATTTT.

This rearrangement joins TRBV27 to TRBJ2-2; tentatively, D is TRBD1 (6 bases). CDR3 length equals 18 residues. Trimming shortened V by 2 bases and J by 6 bases, and 22 bases separated the two germline ends. The germline V gene encodes CDR1 MNHEY and CDR2 SMNVEV (reference sequence). DNA for the CDR3: TGTGCCAGCAGTTTACGATCCCCGGGCGGCGCAGGGGCCGGGGAGCTGTTTTTT. This translates into CASSLRSPGGAGAGELFF.

The chain is built from TRBV9 and TRBJ2-2, with a tentative D call TRBD2 (6 bases). The CDR3 sequence is 15 residues long. The V and J ends lost 5 bases and 1 base respectively, with 12 bases between them. The germline V gene has CDR1 SGDLS and CDR2 YYNGEE. The CDR3 region is CASSLGTLNTGELFF. The CDR3 DNA reads as TGTGCCAGCAGTCTCGGGACTCTGAACACCGGGGAGCTGTTTTTT. The full variable domain, its missing parts supplied by reference TRBV9 and TRBJ2-2, is DSGVTQTPKHLITATGQRVTLRCSPRSGDLSVYWYQQSLDQGLQFLIQYYNGEERAKGNILERFSAQQFPDLHSELNLSSLELGDSALYFCASSLGTLNTGELFFGEGSRLTVL.

This chain links TRBV19 with TRBJ2-3; D is undetermined. This CDR3 spans 12 amino acids. V was trimmed by 7 bases and J by 2 bases, leaving 7 bases between them. Looked up from germline, CDR1 is LNHDA and CDR2 is SQIVND (reference sequence). CDR3 residues: CASKQSTDTQYF. CDR3 DNA sequence: TGTGCCAGTAAACAGTCCACAGATACGCAGTATTTT. Using reference TRBV19 and TRBJ2-3 for the parts outside the CDR3, the full variable domain is DGGITQSPKYLFRKEGQNVTLSCEQNLNHDAMYWYRQDPGQGLRLIYYSQIVNDFQKGDIAEGYSVSREKKESFPLTVTSAQKNPTAFYLCASKQSTDTQYFGPGTRLTVL.

The rearrangement links TRBV29-1 to TRBJ2-7, with TRBD2 as a possible D gene (6 bases). This CDR3 has 12 residues. The V end was cut by 4 bases, the J end by 4 bases, with 11 bases between. Per germline, CDR1 SQVTM and CDR2 ANQGSEA. The CDR3 nucleotides read TGCAGCGTTGGGGAGGAGGGATACGAGCAGTACTTC. Translated: CSVGEEGYEQYF.

There are a few counts of this clone. V is TRBV29-1 and J is TRBJ2-5; 10 nucleotides align to TRBD1. Trimming removed 5 bases from V and 4 bases from J; junction bases left unmatched: 4. The CDR3 contains 13 residues. Germline V gene lookup returns CDR1 SQVTM and CDR2 ANQGSEA. The CDR3 region has the DNA TGCAGCGTTTGGGGACAGGGGTCAGAGACCCAGTACTTC. Translation: CSVWGQGSETQYF.

J is TRBJ1-3 and V is TRBV19; tentative D call: TRBD1 (6 bases). Trimming removed 6 bases from V and 3 bases from J, with 15 bases in between. The CDR3 is made up of 15 amino acids. In germline, CDR1 is LNHDA, CDR2 SQIVND (reference sequence). The CDR3 DNA reads as TGTGCCAGTAGACCTAAAACAGGGAGTGGAAACACCATATATTTT. Its protein product is CASRPKTGSGNTIYF.

This clone showed up just once. The chain has TRBV5-4 and TRBJ1-2; 7 bases are shared with TRBD1. Trimming removed 5 bases from V and 4 bases from J; junction bases left unmatched: 8. From germline, CDR1 is SGHNT and CDR2 YYREEE (reference sequence). The CDR3 sequence is 14 residues long. The CDR3 spells CASRDPGQLYGYTF. CDR3 DNA: TGTGCCAGCAGGGATCCGGGACAGCTCTATGGCTACACCTTC.

The chain recombines TRBV5-1 with TRBJ1-1; no clear D gene. The CDR3 covers 13 residues. V lost 0 bases and J 8 bases, leaving 11 bases between the germline ends. Per germline, CDR1 SGHRS and CDR2 YFSETQ. CDR3 nucleotides: TGCGCCAGCAGCTTGGCCGACGGGTTAGAAGCTTTCTTT. Amino acid sequence: CASSLADGLEAFF.

This sequence joins TRBV18 and TRBJ1-3; the D gene is possibly TRBD1 (6 bases). V lost 2 bases, J lost 3 bases, and 8 bases lay in between. CDR1 and CDR2 from the germline V gene are KGHSH and LQKENI. The CDR3 is 14 amino acids. In DNA, the CDR3 is TGTGCCAGCTCACCAGCGACAGGTGGAAACACCATATATTTT. As protein: CASSPATGGNTIYF. Full variable domain (outside the CDR3, taken from reference TRBV18 and TRBJ1-3): NAGVMQNPRHLVRRRGQEARLRCSPMKGHSHVYWYRQLPEEGLKFMVYLQKENIIDESGMPKERFSAEFPKEGPSILRIQQVVRGDSAAYFCASSPATGGNTIYFGEGSWLTVV.

This clone was seen more than once but under ten times. The chain is built from TRBV2 and TRBJ1-6, with 7 bases identical to TRBD1. Per the germline V gene, CDR1 is SNHLY and CDR2 is FYNNEI. The CDR3 has 15 residues. The V gene end was trimmed by 5 bases and the J gene end by 8 bases; junction bases not matched to a gene: 9. In DNA form, the CDR3 reads TGTGCCAGCAGTAACGCCGGGACAGCATATTCACCCCTCCACTTT. It is translated as CASSNAGTAYSPLHF.

CDR3: CASSVASGGSYEQYF. CDR3 DNA: TGTGCCAGCAGCGTAGCTAGCGGGGGTTCCTACGAGCAGTACTTC. The gene calls are TRBV9 and TRBJ2-7; TRBD2 agrees at 10 bases. The CDR3 sequence is 15 residues long. With 0 bases clipped from V and 1 base from J, the junction kept 1 base outside the gene matches. Germline V CDR1 and CDR2: SGDLS, YYNGEE.

This clone appeared once. V gene TRBV20-1 combines with J gene TRBJ2-1; 13 bases line up with TRBD2. The germline V gene has CDR1 DFQATT and CDR2 SNEGSKA (reference sequence). The CDR3 extends over 14 amino acids. Trimming took 6 bases from V and 11 from J; bases not matched to a gene: 10. The CDR3 loop reads CSASNPGLAGQQFF. The CDR3 coding sequence is TGCAGTGCGAGTAATCCGGGACTAGCGGGACAGCAGTTCTTC.

The chain has TRBV19 and TRBJ1-5; 8 positions match TRBD1. The CDR3 is 14 amino acids. From germline, CDR1 is LNHDA and CDR2 SQIVND (reference sequence). After removal of 8 bases from V and 4 bases from J, the junction contained 7 bases not matched to a gene. The CDR3 region has the DNA TGTGCCAGTTCGACAGGGGTGGAAAATCAGCCCCAGCATTTT. It yields the protein CASSTGVENQPQHF.

V and J are TRBV28 and TRBJ2-5; 10 nucleotides agree with TRBD1. With V trimmed by 3 bases and J by 5 bases, 6 bases remained unmatched. Germline V lookup: CDR1 MDHEN, CDR2 SYDVKM. This CDR3 is built from 15 residues. CDR3 DNA: TGTGCCAGCAGTTTGGCCGGGACAGGGGAGGAGACCCAGTACTTC. This codes for CASSLAGTGEETQYF.

The chain employs TRBV6-1 and TRBJ2-2; TRBD2 is a possible D gene (6 bases). The CDR3 runs to 18 residues. In germline, CDR1 is MNHNS, CDR2 SASEGT. V was clipped by 2 bases and J by 0 bases, with 16 bases between them. The CDR3 here is CASSENLAGSANTGELFF. The CDR3 region has the DNA TGTGCCAGCAGTGAAAACTTGGCGGGATCGGCGAACACCGGGGAGCTGTTTTTT.

This chain connects TRBV9 to TRBJ1-5; 11 bases map to TRBD1. The CDR3 sequence is 15 residues long. J gave up 4 bases and V 4 bases, and 4 bases lay outside the gene matches. In germline, CDR1 is SGDLS, CDR2 YYNGEE. CDR3 in amino acids: CASSRGTGGNQPQHF. DNA for the CDR3: TGTGCCAGCAGCCGCGGGACAGGGGGAAATCAGCCCCAGCATTTT.

The chain couples TRBV11-2 to TRBJ2-2, with 7 bases lining up with TRBD2. Germline CDR1 reads SGHAT; CDR2 reads FQNNGV. The CDR3 extends over 18 amino acids. V was pared by 0 bases and J by 1 base, with 8 bases of the junction left unmatched. The CDR3 spells CASSLDQGDYLNTGELFF. For the CDR3, the DNA is TGTGCCAGCAGCTTAGATCAAGGGGACTACCTGAACACCGGGGAGCTGTTTTTT.

V gene TRBV28 combines with J gene TRBJ1-3; 9 bases agree with TRBD1. The J segment lost 5 bases and the V segment lost 3 bases, leaving 8 bases of the junction unmatched. CDR1 and CDR2 (germline): MDHEN, SYDVKM. The CDR3 totals 16 residues. The CDR3 region has the DNA TGTGCCAGCAGTTTTTTACCGACAGGGGGAAGAAACACCATATATTTT. Its translation: CASSFLPTGGRNTIYF. Full variable domain (outside the CDR3, taken from reference TRBV28 and TRBJ1-3): DVKVTQSSRYLVKRTGEKVFLECVQDMDHENMFWYRQDPGLGLRLIYFSYDVKMKEKGDIPEGYSVSREKKERFSLILESASTNQTSMYLCASSFLPTGGRNTIYFGEGSWLTVV.